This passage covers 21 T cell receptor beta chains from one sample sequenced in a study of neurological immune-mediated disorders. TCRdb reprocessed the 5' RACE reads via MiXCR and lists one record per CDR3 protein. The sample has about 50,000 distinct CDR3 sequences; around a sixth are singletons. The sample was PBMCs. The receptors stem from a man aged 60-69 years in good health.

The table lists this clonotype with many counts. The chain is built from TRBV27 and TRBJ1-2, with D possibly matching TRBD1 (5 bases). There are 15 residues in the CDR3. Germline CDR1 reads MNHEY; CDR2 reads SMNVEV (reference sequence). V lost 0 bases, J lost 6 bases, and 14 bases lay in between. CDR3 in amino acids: CASSLSSTGVNGYTF. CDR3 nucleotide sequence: TGTGCCAGCAGTTTATCGTCAACAGGAGTCAATGGCTACACCTTC.

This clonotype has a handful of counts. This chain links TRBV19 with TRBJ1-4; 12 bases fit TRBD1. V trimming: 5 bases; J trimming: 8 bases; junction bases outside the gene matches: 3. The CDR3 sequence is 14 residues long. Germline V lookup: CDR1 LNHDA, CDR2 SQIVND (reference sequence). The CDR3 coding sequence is TGTGCCAGTAGTTTCGGGACAGGGGGCGAAAAACTGTTTTTT. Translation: CASSFGTGGEKLFF.

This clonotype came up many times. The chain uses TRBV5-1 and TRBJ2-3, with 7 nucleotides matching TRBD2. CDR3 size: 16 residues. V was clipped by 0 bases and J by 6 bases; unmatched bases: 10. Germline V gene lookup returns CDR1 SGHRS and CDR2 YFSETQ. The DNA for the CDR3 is TGCGCCAGCAGCTTGGCCCCGACTAGCTTCGGGGATACGCAGTATTTT. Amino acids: CASSLAPTSFGDTQYF.

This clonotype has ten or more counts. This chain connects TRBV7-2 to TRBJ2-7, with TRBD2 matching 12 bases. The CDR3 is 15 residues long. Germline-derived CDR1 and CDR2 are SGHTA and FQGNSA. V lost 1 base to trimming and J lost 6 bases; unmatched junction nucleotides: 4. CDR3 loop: CASSLGLAGVGEQYF. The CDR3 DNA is TGTGCCAGCAGCTTAGGACTAGCGGGAGTAGGCGAGCAGTACTTC.

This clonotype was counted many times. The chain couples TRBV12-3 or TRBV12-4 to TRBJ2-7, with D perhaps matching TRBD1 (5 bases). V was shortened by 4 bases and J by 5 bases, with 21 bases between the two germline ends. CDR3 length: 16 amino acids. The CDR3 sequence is CASSSINRWLKNEQYF. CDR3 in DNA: TGTGCCAGCAGTTCTATAAACAGGTGGCTAAAGAACGAGCAGTACTTC.

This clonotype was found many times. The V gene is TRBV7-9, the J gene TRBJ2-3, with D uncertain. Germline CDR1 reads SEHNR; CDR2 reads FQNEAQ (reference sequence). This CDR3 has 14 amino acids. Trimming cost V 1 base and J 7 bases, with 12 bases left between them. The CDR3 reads CASSLGMEQYTQYF. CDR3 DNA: TGTGCCAGCAGCTTAGGGATGGAGCAGTATACGCAGTATTTT.

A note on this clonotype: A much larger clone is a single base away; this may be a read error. DNA of the CDR3: TGCAGTGCTAAAGCGCAGGGGATCGAAAAACGGTTTTTT. Translating it yields CSAKAQGIEKRFF. V and J are TRBV20-1 and TRBJ1-4, with TRBD1 as a possible D gene (6 bases). There are 13 residues in the CDR3. Germline CDR1 reads DFQATT; CDR2 reads SNEGSKA (reference sequence).

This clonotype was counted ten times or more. The CDR3 reads CASSQGSWGITDTQYF. CDR3 coding DNA: TGTGCCAGCAGCCAAGGATCGTGGGGCATCACAGATACGCAGTATTTT. This chain connects TRBV5-6 to TRBJ2-3; D possibly corresponds to TRBD1 (5 bases). This CDR3 has 16 amino acids. CDR1 SGHDT and CDR2 YYEEEE come from the germline V gene. The V end lost 4 bases, the J end lost 2 bases, and 17 bases lay between the germline ends.

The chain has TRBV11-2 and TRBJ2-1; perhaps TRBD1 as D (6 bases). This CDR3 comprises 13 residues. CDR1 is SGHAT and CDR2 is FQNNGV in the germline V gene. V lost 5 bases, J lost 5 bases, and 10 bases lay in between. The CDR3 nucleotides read TGTGCCAGCAGCCATTACAGGGACAATGAGCAGTTCTTC. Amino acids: CASSHYRDNEQFF.

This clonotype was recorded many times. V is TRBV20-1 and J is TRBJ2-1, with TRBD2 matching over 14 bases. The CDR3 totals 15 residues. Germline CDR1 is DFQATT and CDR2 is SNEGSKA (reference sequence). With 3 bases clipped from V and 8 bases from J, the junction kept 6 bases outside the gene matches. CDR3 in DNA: TGCAGTGCTAGCGCGACTAGCGGGAGGGACTATGAGCAGTTCTTC. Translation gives CSASATSGRDYEQFF.

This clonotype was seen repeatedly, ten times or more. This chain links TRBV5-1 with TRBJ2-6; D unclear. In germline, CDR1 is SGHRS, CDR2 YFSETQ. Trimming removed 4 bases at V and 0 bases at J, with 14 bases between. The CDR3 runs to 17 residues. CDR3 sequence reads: CASSPSPPTSGANVLTF. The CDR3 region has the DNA TGCGCCAGCAGCCCCTCGCCCCCAACCTCTGGGGCCAACGTCCTGACTTTC.

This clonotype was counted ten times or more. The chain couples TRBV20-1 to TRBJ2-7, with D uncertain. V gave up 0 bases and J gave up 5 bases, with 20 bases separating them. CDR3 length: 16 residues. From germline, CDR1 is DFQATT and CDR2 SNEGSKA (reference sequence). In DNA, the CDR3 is TGCAGTGCTAGAGATAATACGGGCCGGGCTCTTGACGAGCAGTACTTC. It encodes CSARDNTGRALDEQYF.

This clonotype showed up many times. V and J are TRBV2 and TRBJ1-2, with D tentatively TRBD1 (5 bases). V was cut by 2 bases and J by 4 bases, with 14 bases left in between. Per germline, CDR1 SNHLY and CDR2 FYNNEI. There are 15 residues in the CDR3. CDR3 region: CASSELGARAYGYTF. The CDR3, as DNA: TGTGCCAGCAGTGAACTCGGGGCTCGGGCCTATGGCTACACCTTC.

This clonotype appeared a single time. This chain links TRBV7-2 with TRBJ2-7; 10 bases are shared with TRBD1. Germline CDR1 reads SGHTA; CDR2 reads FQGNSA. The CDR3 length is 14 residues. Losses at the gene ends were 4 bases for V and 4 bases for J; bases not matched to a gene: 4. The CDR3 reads CASSSRQGAYEQYF. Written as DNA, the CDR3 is TGTGCCAGCAGCTCCCGACAGGGGGCATACGAGCAGTACTTC.

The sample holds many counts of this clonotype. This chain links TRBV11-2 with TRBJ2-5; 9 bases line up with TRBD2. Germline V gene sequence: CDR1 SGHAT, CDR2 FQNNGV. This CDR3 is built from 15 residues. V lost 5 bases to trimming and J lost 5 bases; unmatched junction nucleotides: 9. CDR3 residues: CASSPDLAGSETQYF. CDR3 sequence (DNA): TGTGCCAGCAGCCCCGACCTAGCGGGATCTGAGACCCAGTACTTC. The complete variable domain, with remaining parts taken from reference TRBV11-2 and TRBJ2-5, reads EAGVAQSPRYKIIEKRQSVAFWCNPISGHATLYWYQQILGQGPKLLIQFQNNGVVDDSQLPKDRFSAERLKGVDSTLKIQPAKLEDSAVYLCASSPDLAGSETQYFGPGTRLLVL.

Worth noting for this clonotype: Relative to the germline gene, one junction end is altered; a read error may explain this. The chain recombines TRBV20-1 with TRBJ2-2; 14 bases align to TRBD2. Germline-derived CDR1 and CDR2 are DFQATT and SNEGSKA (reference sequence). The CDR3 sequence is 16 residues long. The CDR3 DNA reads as TGCAGTGCTAGTCGACTAGCGGGAGGGGACCTCGGGGAGCCGTTTTTT. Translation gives CSASRLAGGDLGEPFF.

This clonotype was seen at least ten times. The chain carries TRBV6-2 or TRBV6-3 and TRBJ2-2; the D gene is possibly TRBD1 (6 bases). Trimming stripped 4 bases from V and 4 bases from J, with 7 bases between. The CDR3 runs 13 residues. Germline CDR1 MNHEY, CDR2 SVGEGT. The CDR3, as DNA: TGTGCCAGCAGTTGGGGGCTCACCGGGGAGCTGTTTTTT. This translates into CASSWGLTGELFF.

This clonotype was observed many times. The CDR3 DNA reads as TGTGCCAGCAGCCGCGCGGAGGGCACTGAAGCTTTCTTT. Its translation: CASSRAEGTEAFF. The chain carries TRBV3-1 and TRBJ1-1; D is uncertain. The CDR3 has 13 residues. Germline V gene lookup returns CDR1 LGHDT and CDR2 YNNKEL (reference sequence). Trimming took 4 bases from V and 4 from J, leaving 10 bases between them. Together with reference TRBV3-1 and TRBJ1-1, the CDR3 gives the full variable domain: DTAVSQTPKYLVTQMGNDKSIKCEQNLGHDTMYWYKQDSKKFLKIMFSYNNKELIINETVPNRFSPKSPDKAHLNLHINSLELGDSAVYFCASSRAEGTEAFFGQGTRLTVV.

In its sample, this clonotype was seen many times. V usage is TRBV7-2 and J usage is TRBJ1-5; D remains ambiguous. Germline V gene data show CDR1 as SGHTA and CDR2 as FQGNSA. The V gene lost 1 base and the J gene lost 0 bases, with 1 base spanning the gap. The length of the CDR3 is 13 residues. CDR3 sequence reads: CASSLDSNQPQHF. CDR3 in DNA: TGTGCCAGCAGCTTAGATAGCAATCAGCCCCAGCATTTT.

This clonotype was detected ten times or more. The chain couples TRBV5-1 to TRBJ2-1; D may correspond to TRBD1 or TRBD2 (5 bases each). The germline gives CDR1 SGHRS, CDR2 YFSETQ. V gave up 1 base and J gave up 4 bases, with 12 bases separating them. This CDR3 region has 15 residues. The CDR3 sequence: CASSLTRDGYNEQFF. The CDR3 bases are TGCGCCAGCAGCTTGACCCGGGACGGATACAATGAGCAGTTCTTC.

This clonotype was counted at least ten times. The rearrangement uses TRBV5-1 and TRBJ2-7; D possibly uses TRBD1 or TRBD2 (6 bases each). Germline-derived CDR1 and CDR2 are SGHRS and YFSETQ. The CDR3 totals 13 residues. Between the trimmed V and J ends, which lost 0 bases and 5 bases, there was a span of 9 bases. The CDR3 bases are TGCGCCAGCAGCTTGGCGGGGGCCCACGAGCAGTACTTC. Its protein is CASSLAGAHEQYF.